This TCR beta chain derives from a study of CD8 T cells in Susac syndrome. Study conclusions and caveats: The study's TCR sequencing and HLA analysis drew on a certain number of individuals. That number was acknowledged as relatively small.

Negative isolation yielded CD4+ and CD8+ T cells, and FACS enriched TEMRA cells. Trimming cost V 3 bases and J 7 bases; bases outside gene matches: 19. Germline V gene lookup returns CDR1 KGHSY and CDR2 FQNENV. This CDR3 spans 18 amino acids. To note about this clonotype: Its antigen is still unknown.

A quantity of about 0.45 to 1 ug RNA underwent reverse transcription using random hexamers. MiXCR, applied by TCRdb to the immunoSEQ multiplex PCR reads, yields one record per CDR3 protein. The repertoire holds some 200,000 distinct CDR3 sequences, with 95% as singletons. This clonotype was sampled from a human donor with multiple sclerosis. Sequenced input: CD4+ T cells from PBMCs. The gene calls are TRBV16 and TRBJ2-7, with TRBD1 matching 9 bases. The CDR3 loop reads CASSHLYPSGTGPQEQYF. CDR3 nucleotides: TGTGCCAGCAGCCACTTATACCCGTCGGGGACAGGGCCCCAGGAGCAGTACTTC.